A single TCR beta chain is shown here with its context. The sample is drawn from a study of blood T cell repertoires in COVID-19. In the study overall: Sites in the United States, Italy and Spain provided acute and convalescent COVID-19 samples.

In the authors' workflow: Reference gene primers were amplified, and this amplification served to estimate nucleated cell counts. Clones were read by immunoSEQ multiplex PCR, and TCRdb kept only the in-frame ones, dropping some. V and J calls and clone size follow that table, whereas D and trimming were derived from the DNA. This repertoire shows more than 40,000 clones, 80% to 90% found once; its top ten account for over 2.5%. The CDR3 is 13 amino acids. V lost 6 bases and J 5 bases, leaving 13 bases between the germline ends. The germline V gene encodes CDR1 KGHSH and CDR2 LQKENI. Sequencing was carried out using peripheral blood. The V and J genes are TRBV18 and TRBJ1-1; D is undetermined. The TCR comes from a woman aged 80 or over with acute or convalescent COVID-19. CDR3 in amino acids: CASSIRRDTEAFF. DNA of the CDR3: TGTGCCAGCTCTATTCGGAGGGATACTGAAGCTTTCTTT.